This TCR beta chain was sequenced for a study of T cells in Graves' hyperthyroidism and ophthalmopathy. Study observations and caveats: A model of 13 V-J features distinguished ophthalmopathy from stable hyperthyroidism. Within blood appeared most thyroid clonotypes that had expanded above 0.001. Before onset, ophthalmopathy was predicted by the model a median around 6.2 months earlier.

There were TCR beta CDR3 regions amplified from RNA transcripts. HTBI primers drove first-round RT-PCR of the TCR CDR3. TCRdb reprocessed the multiplex PCR reads with MiXCR, giving one entry per CDR3 protein. The sample lists approximately 380,000 distinct CDR3 sequences, about 18% occurring once. The table lists this clonotype with many counts. Its antigen is still unknown. Trimming stripped 6 bases from V and 4 bases from J, with 18 bases between. The CDR3 spans 15 residues. CDR1 and CDR2 (germline): MNHEY, SVGAGI. This clonotype was sampled from a young woman with Graves' hyperthyroidism. The V gene is TRBV6-5, the J gene TRBJ1-2, with D unresolved. The sequenced sample was blood. The chain's CDR3 is CASRPQRGFTYGYTF. CDR3 DNA sequence: TGTGCCAGCAGGCCCCAGCGCGGTTTCACCTATGGCTACACCTTC.